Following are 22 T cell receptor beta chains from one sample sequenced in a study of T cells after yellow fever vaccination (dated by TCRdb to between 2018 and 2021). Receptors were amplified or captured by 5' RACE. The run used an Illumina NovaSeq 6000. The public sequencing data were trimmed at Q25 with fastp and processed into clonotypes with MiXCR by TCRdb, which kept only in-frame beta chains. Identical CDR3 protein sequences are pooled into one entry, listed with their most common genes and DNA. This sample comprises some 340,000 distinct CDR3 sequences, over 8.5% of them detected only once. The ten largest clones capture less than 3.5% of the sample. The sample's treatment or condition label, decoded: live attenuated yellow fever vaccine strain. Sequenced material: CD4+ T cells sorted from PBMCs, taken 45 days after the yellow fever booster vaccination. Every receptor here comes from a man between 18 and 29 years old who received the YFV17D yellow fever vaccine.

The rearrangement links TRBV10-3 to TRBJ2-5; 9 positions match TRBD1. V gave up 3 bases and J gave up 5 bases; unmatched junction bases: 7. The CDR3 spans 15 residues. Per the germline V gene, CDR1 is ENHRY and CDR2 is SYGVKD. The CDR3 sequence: CAISDGGTGIETQYF. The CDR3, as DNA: TGTGCCATCAGTGACGGTGGGACAGGGATCGAGACCCAGTACTTC.

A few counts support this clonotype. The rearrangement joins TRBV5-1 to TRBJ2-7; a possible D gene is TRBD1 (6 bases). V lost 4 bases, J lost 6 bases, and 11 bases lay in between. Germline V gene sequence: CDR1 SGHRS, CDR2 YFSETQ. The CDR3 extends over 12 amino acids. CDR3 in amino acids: CASSNGQREQYF. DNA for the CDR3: TGCGCCAGCAGCAATGGACAGCGCGAGCAGTACTTC. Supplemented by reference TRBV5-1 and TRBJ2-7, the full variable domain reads KAGVTQTPRYLIKTRGQQVTLSCSPISGHRSVSWYQQTPGQGLQFLFEYFSETQRNKGNFPGRFSGRQFSNSRSEMNVSTLELGDSALYLCASSNGQREQYFGPGTRLTVT.

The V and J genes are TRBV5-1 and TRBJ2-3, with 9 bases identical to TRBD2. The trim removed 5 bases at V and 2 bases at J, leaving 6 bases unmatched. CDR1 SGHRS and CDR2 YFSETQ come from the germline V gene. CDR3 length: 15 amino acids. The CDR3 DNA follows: TGCGCCAGCAGGCAGCGGGGGGTGTACACAGATACGCAGTATTTT. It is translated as CASRQRGVYTDTQYF. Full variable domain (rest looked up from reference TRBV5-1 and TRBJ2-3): KAGVTQTPRYLIKTRGQQVTLSCSPISGHRSVSWYQQTPGQGLQFLFEYFSETQRNKGNFPGRFSGRQFSNSRSEMNVSTLELGDSALYLCASRQRGVYTDTQYFGPGTRLTVL.

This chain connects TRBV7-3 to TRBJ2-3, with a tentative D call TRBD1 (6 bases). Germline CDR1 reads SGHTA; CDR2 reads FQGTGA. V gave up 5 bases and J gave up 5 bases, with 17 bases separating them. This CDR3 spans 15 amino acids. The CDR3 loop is CASSATGQFVDTQYF. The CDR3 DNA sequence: TGTGCCAGCAGCGCCACAGGACAGTTTGTAGATACGCAGTATTTT.

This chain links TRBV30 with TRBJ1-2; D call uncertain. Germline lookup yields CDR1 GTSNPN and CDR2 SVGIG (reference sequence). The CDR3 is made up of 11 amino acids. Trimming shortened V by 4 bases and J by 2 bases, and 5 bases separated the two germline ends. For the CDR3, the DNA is TGTGCCTGGACGATAAACTATGGCTACACCTTC. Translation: CAWTINYGYTF.

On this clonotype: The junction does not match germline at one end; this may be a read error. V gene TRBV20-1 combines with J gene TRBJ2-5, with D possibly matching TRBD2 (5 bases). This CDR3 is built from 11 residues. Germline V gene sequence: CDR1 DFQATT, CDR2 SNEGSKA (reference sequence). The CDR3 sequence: CSAGRGRTENF. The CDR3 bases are TGCAGTGCCGGGCGCGGGCGGACCGAGAACTTC.

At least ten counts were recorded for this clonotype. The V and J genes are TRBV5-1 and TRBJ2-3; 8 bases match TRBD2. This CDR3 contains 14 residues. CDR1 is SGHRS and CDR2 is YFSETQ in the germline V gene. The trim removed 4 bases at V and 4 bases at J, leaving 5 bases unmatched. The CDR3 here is CASSPTSAADTQYF. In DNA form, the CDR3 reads TGCGCCAGCAGCCCGACTAGCGCAGCAGATACGCAGTATTTT.

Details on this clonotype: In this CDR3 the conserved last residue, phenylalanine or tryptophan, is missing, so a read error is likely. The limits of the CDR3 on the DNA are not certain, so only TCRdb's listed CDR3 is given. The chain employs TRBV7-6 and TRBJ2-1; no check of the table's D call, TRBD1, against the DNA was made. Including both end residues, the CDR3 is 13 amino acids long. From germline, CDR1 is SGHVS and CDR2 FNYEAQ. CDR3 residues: CASSARGVEVLFN.

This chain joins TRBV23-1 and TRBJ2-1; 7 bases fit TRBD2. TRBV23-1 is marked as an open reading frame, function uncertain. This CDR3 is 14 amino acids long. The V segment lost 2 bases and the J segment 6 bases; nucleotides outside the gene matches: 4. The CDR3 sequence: CASSQGGEVNEQFF. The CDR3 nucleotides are TGCGCCAGCAGTCAAGGGGGGGAGGTCAATGAGCAGTTCTTC.

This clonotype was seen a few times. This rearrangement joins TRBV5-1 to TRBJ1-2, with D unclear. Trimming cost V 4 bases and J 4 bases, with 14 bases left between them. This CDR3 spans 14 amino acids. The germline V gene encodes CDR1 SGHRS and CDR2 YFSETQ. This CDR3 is CASSPGDFSYGYTF. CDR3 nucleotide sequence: TGCGCCAGCAGCCCTGGAGATTTTTCCTATGGCTACACCTTC.

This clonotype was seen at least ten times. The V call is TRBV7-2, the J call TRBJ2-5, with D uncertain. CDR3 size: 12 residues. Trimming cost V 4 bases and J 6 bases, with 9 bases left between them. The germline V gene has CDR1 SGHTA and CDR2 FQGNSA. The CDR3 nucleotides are TGTGCCAGCAGCTCCCCTATGCAGACCCAGTACTTC. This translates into CASSSPMQTQYF.

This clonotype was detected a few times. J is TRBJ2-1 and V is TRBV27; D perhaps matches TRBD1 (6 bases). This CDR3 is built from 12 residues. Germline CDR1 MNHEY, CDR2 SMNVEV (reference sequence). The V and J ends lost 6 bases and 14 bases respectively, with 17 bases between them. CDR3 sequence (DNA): TGTGCCAGCAGCTCGCAGGGGTCTGTTAAGTTCTTC. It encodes CASSSQGSVKFF.

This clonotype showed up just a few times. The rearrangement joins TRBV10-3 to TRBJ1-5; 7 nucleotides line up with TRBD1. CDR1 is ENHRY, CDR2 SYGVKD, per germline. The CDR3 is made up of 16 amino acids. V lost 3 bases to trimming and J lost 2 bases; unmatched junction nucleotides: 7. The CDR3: CAISDRITGGNQPQHF. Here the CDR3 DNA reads TGTGCCATCAGTGACCGGATAACAGGGGGCAATCAGCCCCAGCATTTT.

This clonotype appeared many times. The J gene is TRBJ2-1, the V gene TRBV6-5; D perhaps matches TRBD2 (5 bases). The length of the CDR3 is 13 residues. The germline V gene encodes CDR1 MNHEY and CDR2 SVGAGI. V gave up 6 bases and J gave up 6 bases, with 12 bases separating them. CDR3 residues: CASRYVGGNEQFF. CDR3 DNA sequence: TGTGCCAGCAGATATGTTGGAGGCAATGAGCAGTTCTTC.

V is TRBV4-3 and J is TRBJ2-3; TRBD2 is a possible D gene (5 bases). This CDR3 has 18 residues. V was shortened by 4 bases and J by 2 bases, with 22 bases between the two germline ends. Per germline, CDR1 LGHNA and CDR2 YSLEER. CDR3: CASSLTIGGRRNTDTQYF. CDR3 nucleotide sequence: TGCGCCAGCAGCCTCACAATCGGAGGTAGGCGGAACACAGATACGCAGTATTTT.

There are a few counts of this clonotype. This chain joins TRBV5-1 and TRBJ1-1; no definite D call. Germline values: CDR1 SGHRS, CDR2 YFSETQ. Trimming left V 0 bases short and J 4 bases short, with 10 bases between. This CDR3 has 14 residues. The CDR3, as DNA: TGCGCCAGCAGCTTGGTGGGGTTGAGCACTGAAGCTTTCTTT. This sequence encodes CASSLVGLSTEAFF.

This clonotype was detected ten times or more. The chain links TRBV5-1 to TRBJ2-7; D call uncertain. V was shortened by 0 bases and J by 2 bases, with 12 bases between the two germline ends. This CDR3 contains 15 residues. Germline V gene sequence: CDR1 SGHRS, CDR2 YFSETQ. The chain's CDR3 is CASSLASTNPYEQYF. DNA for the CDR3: TGCGCCAGCAGCTTGGCCTCTACAAACCCCTACGAGCAGTACTTC.

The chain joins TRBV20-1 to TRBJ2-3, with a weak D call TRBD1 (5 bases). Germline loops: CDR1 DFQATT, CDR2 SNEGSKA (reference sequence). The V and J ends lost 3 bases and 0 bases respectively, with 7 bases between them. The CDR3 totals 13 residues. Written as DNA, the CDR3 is TGCAGTGCTAGGGGGCCTAGCACAGATACGCAGTATTTT. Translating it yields CSARGPSTDTQYF.

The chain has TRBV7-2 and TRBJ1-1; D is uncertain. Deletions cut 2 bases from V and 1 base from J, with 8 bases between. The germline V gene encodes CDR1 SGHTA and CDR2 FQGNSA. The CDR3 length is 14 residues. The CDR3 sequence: CASSLNGENTEAFF. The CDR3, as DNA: TGTGCCAGCAGCTTAAACGGGGAGAACACTGAAGCTTTCTTT.

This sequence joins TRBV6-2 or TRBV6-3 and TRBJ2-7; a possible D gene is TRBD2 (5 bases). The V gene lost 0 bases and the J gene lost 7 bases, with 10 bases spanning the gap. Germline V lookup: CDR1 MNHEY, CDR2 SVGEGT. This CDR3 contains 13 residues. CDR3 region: CASSYSRVREQYF. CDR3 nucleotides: TGTGCCAGCAGTTACTCGAGGGTTAGGGAGCAGTACTTC.

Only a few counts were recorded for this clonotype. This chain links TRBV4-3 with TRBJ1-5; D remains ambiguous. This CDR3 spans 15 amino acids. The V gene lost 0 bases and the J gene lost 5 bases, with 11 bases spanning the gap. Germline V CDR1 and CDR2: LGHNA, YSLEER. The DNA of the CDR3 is TGCGCCAGCAGCCAAGAAAGCAGGCGGGATCAGCCCCAGCATTTT. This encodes CASSQESRRDQPQHF.

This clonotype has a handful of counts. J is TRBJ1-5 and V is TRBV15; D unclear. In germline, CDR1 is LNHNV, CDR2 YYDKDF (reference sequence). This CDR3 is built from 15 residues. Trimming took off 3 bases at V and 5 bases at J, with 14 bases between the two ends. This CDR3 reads CATSRRIVNDQPQHF. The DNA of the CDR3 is TGTGCCACCAGCAGGCGGATAGTAAACGATCAGCCCCAGCATTTT.